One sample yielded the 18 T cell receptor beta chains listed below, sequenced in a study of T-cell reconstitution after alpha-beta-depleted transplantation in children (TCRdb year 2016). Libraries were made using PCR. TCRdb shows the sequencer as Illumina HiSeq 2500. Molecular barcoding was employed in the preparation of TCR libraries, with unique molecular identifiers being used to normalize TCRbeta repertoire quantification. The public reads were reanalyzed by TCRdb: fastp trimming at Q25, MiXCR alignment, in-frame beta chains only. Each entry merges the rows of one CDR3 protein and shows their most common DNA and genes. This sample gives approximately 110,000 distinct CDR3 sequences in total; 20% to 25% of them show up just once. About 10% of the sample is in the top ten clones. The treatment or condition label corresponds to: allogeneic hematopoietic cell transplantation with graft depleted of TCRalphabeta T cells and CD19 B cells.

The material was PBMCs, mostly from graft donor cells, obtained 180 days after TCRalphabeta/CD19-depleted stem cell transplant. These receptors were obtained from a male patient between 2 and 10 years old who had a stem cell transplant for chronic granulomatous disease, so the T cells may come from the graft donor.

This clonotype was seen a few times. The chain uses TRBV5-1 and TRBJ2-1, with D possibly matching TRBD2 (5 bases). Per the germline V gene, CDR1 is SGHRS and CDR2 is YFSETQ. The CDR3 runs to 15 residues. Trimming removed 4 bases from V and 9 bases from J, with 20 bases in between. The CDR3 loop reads CASSMDGNGPVEQFF. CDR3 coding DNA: TGCGCCAGCAGCATGGACGGGAACGGGCCCGTTGAGCAGTTCTTC.

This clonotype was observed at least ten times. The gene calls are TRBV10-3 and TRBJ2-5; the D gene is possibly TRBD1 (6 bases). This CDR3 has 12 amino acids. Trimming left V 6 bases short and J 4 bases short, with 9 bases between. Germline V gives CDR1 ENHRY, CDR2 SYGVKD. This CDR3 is CAISRQAETQYF. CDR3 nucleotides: TGTGCCATCAGCCGACAGGCAGAGACCCAGTACTTC.

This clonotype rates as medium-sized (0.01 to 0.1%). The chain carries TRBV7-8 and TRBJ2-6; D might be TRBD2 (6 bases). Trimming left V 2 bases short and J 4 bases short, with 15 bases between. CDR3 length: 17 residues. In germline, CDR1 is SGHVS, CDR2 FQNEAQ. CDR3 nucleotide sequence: TGTGCCAGCAGCTTAAGGACTATCAGCTCGGGGGCCAACGTCCTGACTTTC. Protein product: CASSLRTISSGANVLTF.

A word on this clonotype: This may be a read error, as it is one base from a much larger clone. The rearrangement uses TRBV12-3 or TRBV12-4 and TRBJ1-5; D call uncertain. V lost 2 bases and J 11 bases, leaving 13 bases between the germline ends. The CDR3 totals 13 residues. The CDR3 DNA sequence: TGTGCCAGCAGTTTACGGAGAAACCAGGCCCAGCATTTT. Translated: CASSLRRNQAQHF.

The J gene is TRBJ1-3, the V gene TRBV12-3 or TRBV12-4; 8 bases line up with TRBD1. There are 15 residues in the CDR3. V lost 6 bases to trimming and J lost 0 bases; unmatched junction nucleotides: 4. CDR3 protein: CASRSGGHSGNTIYF. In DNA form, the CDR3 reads TGTGCCAGCAGATCAGGGGGCCACTCTGGAAACACCATATATTTT.

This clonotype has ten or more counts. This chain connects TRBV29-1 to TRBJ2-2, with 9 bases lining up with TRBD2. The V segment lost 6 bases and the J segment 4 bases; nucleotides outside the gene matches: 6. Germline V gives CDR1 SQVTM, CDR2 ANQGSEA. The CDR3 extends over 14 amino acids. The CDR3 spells CSVFLSGSTGELFF. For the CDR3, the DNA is TGCAGCGTCTTTCTTAGCGGGAGCACCGGGGAGCTGTTTTTT.

The CDR3: CAISSGQGAGNTEAFF. DNA for the CDR3: TGTGCCATCAGTTCGGGACAGGGGGCTGGGAACACTGAAGCTTTCTTT. The chain carries TRBV10-3 and TRBJ1-1; TRBD1 aligns across 12 bases. The CDR3 extends over 16 amino acids. V lost 5 bases and J lost 1; bases outside the gene matches: 5. In germline, CDR1 is ENHRY, CDR2 SYGVKD.

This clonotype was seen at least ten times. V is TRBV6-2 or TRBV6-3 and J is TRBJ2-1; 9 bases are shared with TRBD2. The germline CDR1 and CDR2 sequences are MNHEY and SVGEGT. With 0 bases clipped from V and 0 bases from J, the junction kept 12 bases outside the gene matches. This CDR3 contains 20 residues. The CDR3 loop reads CASSYSHLAGTISSYNEQFF. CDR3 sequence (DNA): TGTGCCAGCAGTTACTCGCATCTAGCGGGGACTATTAGCTCCTACAATGAGCAGTTCTTC.

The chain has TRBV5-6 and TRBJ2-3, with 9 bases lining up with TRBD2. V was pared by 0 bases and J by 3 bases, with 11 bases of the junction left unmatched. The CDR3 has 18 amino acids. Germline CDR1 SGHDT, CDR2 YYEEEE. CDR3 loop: CASSLEGETSGITDTQYF. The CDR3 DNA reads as TGTGCCAGCAGCTTGGAGGGAGAGACTAGCGGTATTACAGATACGCAGTATTTT.

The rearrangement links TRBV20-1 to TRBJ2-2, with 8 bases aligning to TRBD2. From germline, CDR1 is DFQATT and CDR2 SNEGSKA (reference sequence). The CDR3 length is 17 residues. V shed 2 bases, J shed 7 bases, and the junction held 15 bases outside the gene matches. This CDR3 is CSARPYTAGLGHGELFF. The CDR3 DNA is TGCAGTGCTAGACCTTATACTGCGGGACTAGGACACGGGGAGCTGTTTTTT.

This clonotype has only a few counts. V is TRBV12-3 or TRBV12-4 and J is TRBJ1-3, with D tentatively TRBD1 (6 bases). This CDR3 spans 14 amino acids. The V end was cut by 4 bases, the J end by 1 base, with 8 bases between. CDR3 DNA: TGTGCCAGCAGTTCAAGGGGGTCTGGAAACACCATATATTTT. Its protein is CASSSRGSGNTIYF.

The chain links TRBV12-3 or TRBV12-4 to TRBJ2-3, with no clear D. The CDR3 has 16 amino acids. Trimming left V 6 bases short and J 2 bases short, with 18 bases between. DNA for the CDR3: TGTGCCAGCAGCCCCTTTTGGGCCCGCTTCACAGATACGCAGTATTTT. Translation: CASSPFWARFTDTQYF.

The CDR3 sequence: CASSWGLHYNEQFF. The CDR3 DNA sequence: TGTGCCAGCAGTTGGGGACTACACTACAATGAGCAGTTCTTC. This rearrangement joins TRBV12-3 or TRBV12-4 to TRBJ2-1; 7 positions agree with TRBD2. V shed 4 bases and J 3 bases; nucleotides not matched to a gene: 3. The CDR3 length is 14 residues.

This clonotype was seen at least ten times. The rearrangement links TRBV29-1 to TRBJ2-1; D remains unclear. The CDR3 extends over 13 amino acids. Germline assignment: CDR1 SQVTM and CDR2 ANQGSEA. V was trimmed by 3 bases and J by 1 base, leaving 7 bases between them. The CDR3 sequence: CSVDALSYNEQFF. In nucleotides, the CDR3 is TGCAGCGTTGATGCACTATCCTACAATGAGCAGTTCTTC.

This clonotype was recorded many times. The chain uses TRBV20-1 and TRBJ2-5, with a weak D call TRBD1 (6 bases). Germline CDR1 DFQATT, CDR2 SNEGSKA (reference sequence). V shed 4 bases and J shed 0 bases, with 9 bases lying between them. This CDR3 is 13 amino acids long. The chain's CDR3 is CSATQGYQETQYF. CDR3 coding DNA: TGCAGTGCTACTCAGGGGTACCAAGAGACCCAGTACTTC.

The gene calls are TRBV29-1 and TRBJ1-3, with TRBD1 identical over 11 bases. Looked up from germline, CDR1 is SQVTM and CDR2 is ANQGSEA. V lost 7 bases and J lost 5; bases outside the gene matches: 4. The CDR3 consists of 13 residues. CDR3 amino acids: CSARDRGRNTIYF. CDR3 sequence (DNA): TGCAGCGCTCGGGACAGGGGGAGAAACACCATATATTTT.

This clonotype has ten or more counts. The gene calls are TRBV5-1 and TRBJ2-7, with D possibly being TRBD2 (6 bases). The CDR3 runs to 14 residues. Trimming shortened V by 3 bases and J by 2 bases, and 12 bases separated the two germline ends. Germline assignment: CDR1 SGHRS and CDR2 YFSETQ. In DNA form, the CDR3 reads TGCGCCAGCAGCTCCCCGGGGGTTACCTACGAGCAGTACTTC. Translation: CASSSPGVTYEQYF.

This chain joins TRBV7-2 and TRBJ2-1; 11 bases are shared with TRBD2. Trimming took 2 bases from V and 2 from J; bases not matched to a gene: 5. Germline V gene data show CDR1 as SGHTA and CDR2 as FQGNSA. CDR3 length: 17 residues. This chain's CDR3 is CASSLSFSGGAYNEQFF. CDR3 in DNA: TGTGCCAGCAGCTTATCCTTTAGCGGGGGGGCCTACAATGAGCAGTTCTTC.